The T cell receptor (beta chain) under discussion was sequenced for a study of vaccination effects on CD4 cells after COVID-19. Findings and limits, study-wide: Marked clonal contraction was seen in infection- and vaccine-induced clones late after vaccination. Common cold coronaviruses were cross-recognized by only 1 of 255 vaccine-induced clones in healthy vaccinees.

TCRdb's table, derived via immunoSEQ multiplex PCR, lists solely in-frame clones and lacks some. In the table there are just under 45,000 clones, around 76% of which are singletons. Before sequencing, viral peptide pools were used by the ViraFEST assay to expand antigen-specific CD4+ T cells. CD4+ T cell isolation took place after approximately 11 days of culture. Having tested negative for nucleocapsid antibodies, the vaccine recipients showed no prior SARS-CoV-2 infection. Days 3 and 7 saw half the medium replaced with IL-2 medium. Comments on this clone: The antigen remains undetermined.

This CDR3 has 13 residues. The germline V gene encodes CDR1 MDHEN and CDR2 SYDVKM. Trimming took 6 bases from V and 5 from J, leaving 13 bases between them. The sample consisted of CD4+ T cells from PBMCs cultured with SARS-CoV-2 spike peptides, taken before COVID-19 vaccination. The origin of this receptor is a human donor who received a COVID-19 vaccine. The gene calls are TRBV28 and TRBJ2-5; D possibly uses TRBD1 or TRBD2 (5 bases each). The CDR3 DNA is TGTGCCAGCAGGTCCAGGGCGGGCGAGACCCAGTACTTC. Amino acids: CASRSRAGETQYF.